The text below deals with one T cell receptor beta chain. The data belong to a study of radiotherapy plus CTLA-4 blockade in lung cancer. The CDR3 totals 14 residues. The germline V and J ends were trimmed by 5 bases and 5 bases, with 15 bases remaining between them. Germline-derived CDR1 and CDR2 are MNHEY and SVGAGI. Measured with immunoSEQ multiplex PCR; TCRdb has only the in-frame clones, and not every one. Of 85,000 to 120,000 clones in the sample, roughly 84% are singletons; the top ten hold over 2%. The input for sequencing was peripheral blood, taken from a patient treated with radiotherapy plus ipilimumab. The chain joins TRBV6-5 to TRBJ1-2; D ambiguous. The TCR was taken from a human donor with non-small cell lung cancer that progressed on radiotherapy plus ipilimumab. Some clones in this sample may be carry-over from other donors' samples. The chain's CDR3 is CASSDIGVIYGYTF. The DNA for the CDR3 is TGTGCCAGCAGTGACATCGGGGTAATTTATGGCTACACCTTC.